Shown below are 25 T cell receptor beta chains from a single sample sequenced in a study of Graves' ophthalmopathy and Graves' hyperthyroidism. From RNA, the CDR3 regions of TCR beta chains were amplified and sequenced. HTBI-primed RT-PCR formed the first round, and a multiplex PCR formed the second. TCRdb called the multiplex PCR reads again in MiXCR, with one record for every CDR3 protein. The sample records some 400,000 distinct CDR3 sequences, around 20% being singletons. The sequencing sample was made of peripheral blood. The receptors stem from a woman aged 18-29 years with Graves' ophthalmopathy.

This clonotype was counted at least ten times. The CDR3 DNA reads TGTGCCAGCAGTTTGGGGGCAGGAAAGACCTACGAGCAGTACTTC. Translation gives CASSLGAGKTYEQYF. The V call is TRBV27, the J call TRBJ2-7; D possibly corresponds to TRBD1 (6 bases). V dropped 3 bases and J dropped 2 bases, with 14 bases sitting between them. Germline values: CDR1 MNHEY, CDR2 SMNVEV (reference sequence). CDR3 length: 15 residues.

This clonotype occurred many times. The rearrangement uses TRBV30 and TRBJ1-2; D is uncertain. The CDR3 sequence is 13 residues long. V was pared by 2 bases and J by 2 bases, with 9 bases between. Germline CDR1 is GTSNPN and CDR2 is SVGIG (reference sequence). The CDR3 DNA sequence: TGTGCCTGGAGTCCTAGGGAAAACTATGGCTACACCTTC. Translation gives CAWSPRENYGYTF.

This clonotype was found many times. This rearrangement joins TRBV2 to TRBJ1-2, with D possibly matching TRBD1 (5 bases). From germline, CDR1 is SNHLY and CDR2 FYNNEI. The CDR3 has 13 residues. Trimming pared 4 bases from V and 6 bases from J, leaving 12 bases between. In DNA form, the CDR3 reads TGTGCCAGCAGTGCGCAGGGAGGGGATGGCTACACCTTC. This sequence encodes CASSAQGGDGYTF.

In this sample, this clonotype turned up many times. The chain employs TRBV6-5 and TRBJ1-1; tentative D call: TRBD1 (5 bases). Germline V gene lookup returns CDR1 MNHEY and CDR2 SVGAGI. CDR3 length equals 14 residues. The germline V and J ends were trimmed by 4 bases and 2 bases, with 11 bases remaining between them. The CDR3 reads CASSSTDSNTEAFF. The CDR3 coding sequence is TGTGCCAGCAGTTCTACAGACAGCAACACTGAAGCTTTCTTT.

This clonotype was seen many times. The rearrangement links TRBV12-3 or TRBV12-4 to TRBJ2-5, with a tentative D call TRBD2 (7 bases). The V end was cut by 3 bases, the J end by 5 bases, with 16 bases between. The CDR3 extends over 15 amino acids. The CDR3 loop is CASSLRGGGMETQYF. The CDR3 nucleotides are TGTGCCAGCAGTTTGAGGGGAGGGGGGATGGAGACCCAGTACTTC.

The chain links TRBV28 to TRBJ2-7, with TRBD2 matching 9 bases. CDR1 and CDR2 from the germline V gene are MDHEN and SYDVKM. The CDR3 spans 15 residues. The ends lost 5 bases at V and 3 bases at J; junction bases unmatched: 8. CDR3 bases: TGTGCCAGCAGTCCCCTGAGCGGGGGGATCTACGAGCAGTACTTC. It encodes CASSPLSGGIYEQYF.

The chain joins TRBV11-2 to TRBJ2-7, with 9 bases identical to TRBD2. The V segment lost 6 bases and the J segment 3 bases; nucleotides outside the gene matches: 6. CDR1 and CDR2 (germline): SGHAT, FQNNGV. The CDR3 runs to 14 residues. CDR3 protein: CASSLAGLRYEQYF. CDR3 DNA: TGTGCCAGCAGTCTAGCGGGATTGCGCTACGAGCAGTACTTC.

This clonotype was counted ten times or more. The rearrangement joins TRBV6-5 to TRBJ2-5, with TRBD1 matching 7 bases. The CDR3 runs to 15 residues. Germline V gives CDR1 MNHEY, CDR2 SVGAGI. After removal of 2 bases from V and 1 base from J, the junction contained 4 bases not matched to a gene. CDR3 sequence: CASSYTGTAQETQYF. The CDR3, as DNA: TGTGCCAGCAGTTACACGGGGACAGCCCAAGAGACCCAGTACTTC.

This clonotype was seen many times. The chain carries TRBV27 and TRBJ2-5; 8 bases align to TRBD2. This CDR3 has 15 residues. Germline V CDR1 and CDR2: MNHEY, SMNVEV (reference sequence). V dropped 11 bases and J dropped 5; count of bases not matched to a gene: 16. The CDR3 coding sequence is TGTGCCGGACCGCGGGGCGGGGGGCAATGGGAGACCCAGTACTTC. This gives the protein CAGPRGGGQWETQYF.

This clonotype was observed many times. This chain uses TRBV27 with TRBJ2-7; possible D gene TRBD1, 6 bases. Germline-derived CDR1 and CDR2 are MNHEY and SMNVEV (reference sequence). The CDR3 runs to 14 residues. Trimming took off 7 bases at V and 2 bases at J, with 15 bases between the two ends. CDR3 amino acids: CASKLQGMAYEQYF. The CDR3 DNA is TGTGCCAGCAAGCTACAGGGTATGGCCTACGAGCAGTACTTC.

In its sample, this clonotype was seen many times. V usage is TRBV7-3 and J usage is TRBJ2-5; D remains unclear. The germline V and J ends were trimmed by 5 bases and 4 bases, with 11 bases remaining between them. CDR1 SGHTA and CDR2 FQGTGA come from the germline V gene. CDR3 length equals 13 residues. Written as DNA, the CDR3 is TGTGCCAGCAGCCCCCAGCGTAGAGAGACCCAGTACTTC. Residues: CASSPQRRETQYF.

This clonotype was picked up many times. This chain uses TRBV19 with TRBJ1-1, with 7 nucleotides matching TRBD1. This CDR3 is 14 amino acids long. Germline loops: CDR1 LNHDA, CDR2 SQIVND (reference sequence). V was clipped by 8 bases and J by 4 bases; unmatched bases: 10. The CDR3 DNA follows: TGTGCCAGTGAAGGGGGCTTCGGGGTCACTGAAGCTTTCTTT. Its protein is CASEGGFGVTEAFF. Full variable domain (rest looked up from reference TRBV19 and TRBJ1-1): DGGITQSPKYLFRKEGQNVTLSCEQNLNHDAMYWYRQDPGQGLRLIYYSQIVNDFQKGDIAEGYSVSREKKESFPLTVTSAQKNPTAFYLCASEGGFGVTEAFFGQGTRLTVV.

With respect to this clonotype: Because the CDR3 is missing its conserved closing phenylalanine or tryptophan, this is likely a read error. The chain joins TRBV6-5 to TRBJ1-1; 7 nucleotides align to TRBD1. The CDR3 has 14 amino acids. The junction had 7 bases not matched to a gene; V was cut back by 2 bases and J by 7 bases. The V gene's germline CDR1 is MNHEY and CDR2 SVGAGI. The CDR3 reads CASSYGDRAGEAFS. The CDR3 nucleotides are TGTGCCAGCAGTTACGGCGACAGGGCAGGTGAAGCTTTCTCT.

This clonotype was recorded many times. The chain links TRBV6-2 or TRBV6-3 to TRBJ1-1, with a possible D match to TRBD1 (5 bases). Trimming stripped 3 bases from V and 5 bases from J, with 16 bases between. The germline gives CDR1 MNHEY, CDR2 SVGEGT. CDR3 length: 15 residues. The CDR3 sequence is CASSYGGFQRTEAFF. CDR3 sequence (DNA): TGTGCCAGCAGTTATGGGGGGTTCCAAAGGACTGAAGCTTTCTTT.

This clonotype was observed a few times. The rearrangement joins TRBV20-1 to TRBJ2-7; 14 positions agree with TRBD2. In germline, CDR1 is DFQATT, CDR2 SNEGSKA (reference sequence). The CDR3 has 14 amino acids. V shed 4 bases and J 5 bases; nucleotides not matched to a gene: 4. The CDR3 DNA follows: TGCAGTGCTATCGGGACTAGCGGGAGACACGAGCAGTACTTC. Translation gives CSAIGTSGRHEQYF.

Only a few counts were recorded for this clonotype. J is TRBJ2-1 and V is TRBV30; D is unresolved. This CDR3 is built from 8 residues. Germline-derived CDR1 and CDR2 are GTSNPN and SVGIG (reference sequence). Trimming took off 4 bases at V and 8 bases at J, with 0 bases between the two ends. The CDR3 DNA reads TGTGCCTGGAATGAGCAGTTCTTC. Protein product: CAWNEQFF.

This clonotype was seen many times. The V call is TRBV13, the J call TRBJ2-7; D gene uncertain. Germline CDR1 reads PRHDT; CDR2 reads FYEKMQ (reference sequence). The CDR3 spans 14 residues. V was pared by 2 bases and J by 4 bases, with 12 bases between. Here the CDR3 DNA reads TGTGCCAGCAGCTTATATCAGCCCCCATACGAGCAGTACTTC. It is translated as CASSLYQPPYEQYF.

This rearrangement joins TRBV30 to TRBJ1-2, with TRBD1 matching 7 bases. CDR3 size: 14 residues. Per the germline V gene, CDR1 is GTSNPN and CDR2 is SVGIG (reference sequence). V gave up 5 bases and J gave up 4 bases; unmatched junction bases: 10. DNA for the CDR3: TGTGCCTGGGACCGGACAGGACTACCCTATGGCTACACCTTC. Translating it yields CAWDRTGLPYGYTF. The full variable domain, rest sourced from reference TRBV30 and TRBJ1-2, is SQTIHQWPATLVQPVGSPLSLECTVEGTSNPNLYWYRQAAGRGLQLLFYSVGIGQISSEVPQNLSASRPQDRQFILSSKKLLLSDSGFYLCAWDRTGLPYGYTFGSGTRLTVV.

This clonotype was observed at least ten times. CDR3 sequence (DNA): TGTGCCAGCCAGTCAGGGCCTGGGACTGAAGCTTTCTTT. Its protein product is CASQSGPGTEAFF. The V gene is TRBV6-5, the J gene TRBJ1-1; a possible D gene is TRBD1 (5 bases). CDR3 length: 13 amino acids. Trimming removed 8 bases from V and 5 bases from J, with 15 bases in between. Per germline, CDR1 MNHEY and CDR2 SVGAGI.

This clonotype was observed many times. The chain joins TRBV6-1 to TRBJ2-2; TRBD2 is a possible D gene (6 bases). There are 14 residues in the CDR3. V was trimmed by 11 bases and J by 2 bases, leaving 15 bases between them. Germline values: CDR1 MNHNS, CDR2 SASEGT. The CDR3 nucleotides read TGTGCCGTGGAGGGTACCTTTAACACCGGGGAGCTGTTTTTT. Translation: CAVEGTFNTGELFF.

This clonotype was seen a few times. The V gene is TRBV6-2 or TRBV6-3, the J gene TRBJ1-2; D is unclear. Germline V gene sequence: CDR1 MNHEY, CDR2 SVGEGT. Trimming cost V 1 base and J 4 bases, with 4 bases left between them. The CDR3 is made up of 12 amino acids. CDR3 DNA sequence: TGTGCCAGCAGTTACTTAACCTATGGCTACACCTTC. Translation gives CASSYLTYGYTF.

This clonotype was seen only once. The chain employs TRBV24-1 and TRBJ1-1; D call uncertain. The length of the CDR3 is 12 residues. Germline CDR1 KGHDR, CDR2 SFDVKD. V was shortened by 5 bases and J by 7 bases, with 10 bases between the two germline ends. The CDR3 DNA reads TGTGCCACCAGTGGGCATGCGGGTGAAGCTTTCTTT. This translates into CATSGHAGEAFF.

V gene TRBV6-1 combines with J gene TRBJ2-7; D tentatively reads TRBD1 or TRBD2 (5 bases each). The germline V gene encodes CDR1 MNHNS and CDR2 SASEGT. Trimming removed 8 bases at V and 2 bases at J, with 10 bases between. CDR3 length: 12 residues. CDR3 protein: CASRDRPYEQYF. CDR3 in DNA: TGTGCCAGCCGGGACCGCCCCTACGAGCAGTACTTC.

This clonotype was recorded at least ten times. The V call is TRBV6-2 or TRBV6-3, the J call TRBJ1-6; 7 bases map to TRBD1. The CDR3 length is 13 residues. CDR1 is MNHEY and CDR2 is SVGEGT in the germline V gene. The V and J ends lost 7 bases and 11 bases, in that order; junction bases with no gene match: 8. The chain's CDR3 is CASTSGQSAPLHF. Here the CDR3 DNA reads TGTGCCAGCACCTCGGGACAGTCGGCACCCCTCCACTTT.

At least ten counts were recorded for this clonotype. The chain combines TRBV29-1 with TRBJ1-5; 8 bases fit TRBD1. The CDR3 has 12 residues. The J segment lost 5 bases and the V segment lost 6 bases, leaving 3 bases of the junction unmatched. CDR1 is SQVTM, CDR2 ANQGSEA, per germline. CDR3 amino acids: CSVGTGDQPQHF. The DNA of the CDR3 is TGCAGCGTGGGGACAGGAGATCAGCCCCAGCATTTT.